Below, one T cell receptor beta chain is given with its context. Antigen specificity is unknown. It may be a read error: a sequence one base away is much more abundant. The CDR3 covers 13 residues. CDR1 and CDR2 from the germline V gene are KGHSH and LQKENI. These data are taken from a study of blood T cells in healthy people across ages. Healthy Caucasian individuals from Russia aged about 6 to 100 were enrolled as donors. Isolated per sample were at least 6 million PBMCs. Regarding the study as a whole: Conclusively comparing naive with antigen-experienced cells was impossible with unsorted PBMCs. Among T cells, TCR beta diversity per million cells dropped roughly linearly as age rose.

Combining a sample-barcoded 5' primer with a J-beta primer mix, a second PCR ran for 7 to 11 cycles. One entry per CDR3 protein results from TCRdb running MiXCR on the 5' RACE reads. This table has about 650,000 distinct CDR3 sequences, less than 40% appearing once. The TCR originated in a woman of 80 years or more in good health. V gene TRBV18 combines with J gene TRBJ2-1, with unresolved D. Material for sequencing was blood. In DNA form, the CDR3 reads TGTGCCAGCCCACCATTCCCAGACAATGAGCAGTTCTTC. The encoded protein is CASPPFPDNEQFF. The variable domain in full, with the rest retrieved from reference TRBV18 and TRBJ2-1, is NAGVMQNPRHLVRRRGQEARLRCSPMKGHSHVYWYRQLPEEGLKFMVYLQKENIIDESGMPKERFSAEFPKEGPSILRIQQVVRGDSAAYFCASPPFPDNEQFFGPGTRLTVL.